The 29 T cell receptor beta chains given below trace back to one sample, sequenced in a study of cytomegalovirus exposure and HLA in healthy donors. In the PCR, 60 Vbeta and 13 Jbeta primers were used. Clones were sequenced by immunoSEQ multiplex PCR, and TCRdb holds only the in-frame ones, with some missing. The sample consists of about 110,000 clones, roughly 80% of them appearing once. The sequencing sample was made of PBMCs. These receptor sequences come from a man aged 30 to 45 in good health and CMV-seropositive.

The chain carries TRBV7-2 and TRBJ2-7; a weak D match, TRBD2 (7 bases). The V and J ends lost 3 bases and 2 bases respectively, with 14 bases between them. The CDR3 totals 15 residues. Germline loops: CDR1 SGHTA, CDR2 FQGNSA. The CDR3 spells CASSFGEGGAYEQYF. The CDR3, as DNA: TGTGCCAGCAGCTTCGGGGAGGGGGGTGCCTACGAGCAGTACTTC.

The gene calls are TRBV27 and TRBJ2-7; 8 bases are shared with TRBD2. CDR1 and CDR2 (germline): MNHEY, SMNVEV (reference sequence). With V trimmed by 5 bases and J by 1 base, 4 bases remained unmatched. CDR3 length: 14 residues. Here the CDR3 DNA reads TGTGCCAGCAGTCGCGGGGGGCGATCCTACGAGCAGTACTTC. Amino acids: CASSRGGRSYEQYF.

This rearrangement joins TRBV14 to TRBJ1-6, with a weak D call TRBD1 (6 bases). In germline, CDR1 is SGHDN, CDR2 FVKESK. V lost 2 bases, J lost 1 base, and 12 bases lay in between. The CDR3 spans 17 residues. DNA of the CDR3: TGTGCCAGCAGCCAAAAGGCAGGGGATTCCTATAATTCACCCCTCCACTTT. Translating it yields CASSQKAGDSYNSPLHF.

The chain carries TRBV6-1 and TRBJ1-3; D call uncertain. The ends were cut back, 6 bases at V and 7 bases at J, with 13 bases in the middle. Germline values: CDR1 MNHNS, CDR2 SASEGT. The CDR3 has 13 amino acids. The CDR3 DNA follows: TGTGCCAGCAGCGCCGACCTGAGGAACACCATATATTTT. Amino acid sequence: CASSADLRNTIYF.

The chain couples TRBV29-1 to TRBJ2-2, with 9 bases identical to TRBD2. The CDR3 spans 15 residues. V trimming: 7 bases; J trimming: 1 base; junction bases outside the gene matches: 7. Germline V gives CDR1 SQVTM, CDR2 ANQGSEA. This chain's CDR3 is CSAAGGPGNTGELFF. DNA of the CDR3: TGCAGCGCCGCGGGGGGGCCAGGGAACACCGGGGAGCTGTTTTTT.

On this clone itself: A junction boundary mismatches the germline segment, possibly from a read error. The chain has TRBV5-1 and TRBJ2-5; tentative D call: TRBD2 (6 bases). CDR1 and CDR2 from the germline V gene are SGHRS and YFSETQ. The CDR3 covers 14 residues. CDR3 region: CVSSDGGGKETQYF. The CDR3 nucleotides read TGCGTCAGCAGCGACGGCGGAGGGAAAGAGACCCAGTACTTC.

The J gene is TRBJ1-5, the V gene TRBV25-1; D is uncertain. CDR1 and CDR2 from the germline V gene are MGHDK and SYGVNS. The length of the CDR3 is 13 residues. The V and J ends lost 3 bases and 2 bases respectively, with 5 bases between them. This CDR3 reads CASSEAGNQPQHF. CDR3 coding DNA: TGTGCCAGCAGTGAGGCGGGCAATCAGCCCCAGCATTTT.

The chain has TRBV7-8 and TRBJ1-2, with D tentatively TRBD1 (5 bases). Germline CDR1 SGHVS, CDR2 FQNEAQ. This CDR3 has 15 residues. Trimming cost V 3 bases and J 7 bases, with 18 bases left between them. The CDR3, as DNA: TGTGCCAGCAGCTTTTATCGCGGGGCCCACCCTGGCTACACCTTC. It specifies CASSFYRGAHPGYTF.

The chain is built from TRBV7-9 and TRBJ2-5; 8 bases agree with TRBD1. The J call may be incorrect, as the DNA end agrees better with TRBJ2-7. Germline V lookup: CDR1 SEHNR, CDR2 FQNEAQ (reference sequence). This CDR3 is built from 15 residues. DNA of the CDR3: TGTGCCAGCAGCCCCGACAGGGGTATGTTCAACGAGCAGTACTTC. Its protein is CASSPDRGMFNEQYF.

V gene TRBV5-6 combines with J gene TRBJ2-7; a possible D gene is TRBD2 (6 bases). The length of the CDR3 is 13 residues. Germline V CDR1 and CDR2: SGHDT, YYEEEE. Trimming took off 3 bases at V and 0 bases at J, with 7 bases between the two ends. CDR3 DNA sequence: TGTGCCAGCAGCTCGGAGGGCTCCTACGAGCAGTACTTC. Translating it yields CASSSEGSYEQYF.

This rearrangement joins TRBV2 to TRBJ2-7; 8 bases match TRBD2. In germline, CDR1 is SNHLY, CDR2 FYNNEI. The CDR3 extends over 13 amino acids. The V and J ends lost 7 bases and 3 bases, in that order; junction bases with no gene match: 5. The CDR3 here is CASISGTLYEQYF. CDR3 DNA: TGTGCCAGCATTAGCGGGACCCTCTACGAGCAGTACTTC.

The chain carries TRBV18 and TRBJ1-2; D is unresolved. The ends were cut back, 4 bases at V and 3 bases at J, with 15 bases in the middle. In germline, CDR1 is KGHSH, CDR2 LQKENI. This CDR3 is built from 15 residues. CDR3: CASSLTTVVDYGYTF. The CDR3 bases are TGTGCCAGCTCACTCACCACGGTGGTGGACTATGGCTACACCTTC.

CDR3 DNA sequence: TGTGCCAGCAGTTATCAGGGGGCCACTGAAGCTTTCTTT. The encoded protein is CASSYQGATEAFF. This rearrangement joins TRBV7-9 to TRBJ1-1, with 8 bases matching TRBD1. CDR3 length: 13 amino acids. Germline CDR1 is SEHNR and CDR2 is FQNEAQ (reference sequence). V gave up 6 bases and J gave up 4 bases; unmatched junction bases: 4.

This chain links TRBV7-9 with TRBJ2-7; 9 bases are a match to TRBD1. The germline CDR1 and CDR2 sequences are SEHNR and FQNEAQ (reference sequence). The junction had 6 bases not matched to a gene; V was cut back by 6 bases and J by 6 bases. The CDR3 sequence is 13 residues long. The DNA of the CDR3 is TGTGCCAGCAGTTCGGACAGGGGCTCCGAGCAGTACTTC. This translates into CASSSDRGSEQYF.

The chain joins TRBV7-2 to TRBJ2-5; D remains ambiguous. CDR3 length: 13 amino acids. V gave up 6 bases and J gave up 1 base, with 9 bases separating them. In germline, CDR1 is SGHTA, CDR2 FQGNSA. The CDR3 DNA reads as TGTGCCAGCAGGAGAGGCCCCCAAGAGACCCAGTACTTC. Translated, it gives CASRRGPQETQYF.

The chain uses TRBV27 and TRBJ2-3; D perhaps matches TRBD2 (5 bases). Trimming took off 5 bases at V and 6 bases at J, with 9 bases between the two ends. There are 12 residues in the CDR3. Germline V CDR1 and CDR2: MNHEY, SMNVEV (reference sequence). The CDR3 DNA sequence: TGTGCCAGCAGTGAGGGATTCGATACGCAGTATTTT. Protein product: CASSEGFDTQYF.

The chain joins TRBV18 to TRBJ1-1; TRBD1 is a possible D gene (6 bases). The germline gives CDR1 KGHSH, CDR2 LQKENI. Trimming shortened V by 2 bases and J by 0 bases, and 13 bases separated the two germline ends. The CDR3 covers 16 residues. DNA for the CDR3: TGTGCCAGCTCACCAAGTGTCGGACAGCTGAACACTGAAGCTTTCTTT. Translating gives CASSPSVGQLNTEAFF.

The chain employs TRBV30 and TRBJ1-2; TRBD1 matches 7 bases. Germline V gene lookup returns CDR1 GTSNPN and CDR2 SVGIG (reference sequence). This CDR3 contains 13 residues. V shed 3 bases and J 7 bases; nucleotides not matched to a gene: 8. The CDR3 loop is CAWRPDRVGGYTF. DNA for the CDR3: TGTGCCTGGAGACCCGACAGGGTTGGTGGCTACACCTTC.

The chain is built from TRBV5-1 and TRBJ2-5, with D possibly being TRBD1 (6 bases). This CDR3 has 16 residues. The V gene lost 1 base and the J gene lost 0 bases, with 13 bases spanning the gap. Germline V gene lookup returns CDR1 SGHRS and CDR2 YFSETQ. The CDR3 bases are TGCGCCAGCAGCTTGAATATCAGGGGCGACCAAGAGACCCAGTACTTC. It yields the protein CASSLNIRGDQETQYF.

The genes are TRBV5-5 and TRBJ2-5, with a weak D call TRBD2 (6 bases). The length of the CDR3 is 13 residues. V lost 3 bases and J lost 5, with 11 bases in between. Per germline, CDR1 SGHKS and CDR2 YYEKEE (reference sequence). CDR3 sequence (DNA): TGTGCCAGCAGCTCGGGGACTGGGGAGACCCAGTACTTC. It translates to CASSSGTGETQYF.

The chain combines TRBV10-1 with TRBJ2-7; no clear D gene. Germline values: CDR1 WNHNN, CDR2 SYGVQD (reference sequence). V lost 0 bases and J 6 bases, leaving 6 bases between the germline ends. The CDR3 loop spans 12 amino acids. The CDR3 protein is CASSESLREQYF. The CDR3 DNA sequence: TGCGCCAGCAGTGAGTCTTTGCGCGAGCAGTACTTC.

The gene calls are TRBV7-9 and TRBJ2-7; the match to TRBD1 covers 7 bases. The CDR3 has 14 amino acids. Germline values: CDR1 SEHNR, CDR2 FQNEAQ (reference sequence). J gave up 5 bases and V 5 bases, and 9 bases lay outside the gene matches. CDR3 amino acids: CASSDNRGADEQYF. In DNA form, the CDR3 reads TGTGCCAGCAGCGACAACAGGGGTGCCGACGAGCAGTACTTC. Complete variable domain (other parts from reference TRBV7-9 and TRBJ2-7): DTGVSQNPRHKITKRGQNVTFRCDPISEHNRLYWYRQTLGQGPEFLTYFQNEAQLEKSRLLSDRFSAERPKGSFSTLEIQRTEQGDSAMYLCASSDNRGADEQYFGPGTRLTVT.

The count of this clone is one. The V gene is TRBV4-1, the J gene TRBJ2-5; D is undetermined. V was shortened by 1 base and J by 4 bases, with 4 bases between the two germline ends. The CDR3 consists of 12 residues. CDR1 and CDR2 from the germline V gene are MGHRA and YSYEKL. CDR3 sequence (DNA): TGCGCCAGCAGCCAAGCCGGAGAGACCCAGTACTTC. It codes for CASSQAGETQYF.

V is TRBV6-4 and J is TRBJ2-3, with TRBD1 as a possible D gene (6 bases). Between the trimmed V and J ends, which lost 0 bases and 7 bases, there was a span of 11 bases. From germline, CDR1 is MRHNA and CDR2 SNTAGT. CDR3 size: 14 residues. CDR3 DNA sequence: TGTGCCAGCAGTGACTCGTGGGGGCGAAATACGCAGTATTTT. Translation gives CASSDSWGRNTQYF.

Regarding this clone: At one of its ends the junction is not consistent with the germline gene, which may arise from a read error. The chain links TRBV7-7 to TRBJ2-2, with 8 positions matching TRBD1. CDR3 length equals 16 residues. Germline V gene data show CDR1 as SSHAT and CDR2 as FNYEAQ (reference sequence). The CDR3 here is CASSPGGWTTTGELFF. CDR3 DNA: TGTGCTAGCAGCCCAGGGGGCTGGACGACCACCGGGGAGCTGTTTTTT.

The chain employs TRBV6-4 and TRBJ2-1, with 9 bases aligning to TRBD1. The CDR3 runs 15 residues. Germline CDR1 reads MRHNA; CDR2 reads SNTAGT. V shed 0 bases, J shed 7 bases, and the junction held 4 bases outside the gene matches. The DNA for the CDR3 is TGTGCCAGCAGTGACTCGACAGGGGGGGGGAATGAGCAGTTCTTC. Amino acids: CASSDSTGGGNEQFF.

Only one count was recorded for this clone. This sequence joins TRBV4-3 and TRBJ2-2; unclear D gene. V dropped 0 bases and J dropped 10 bases, with 12 bases sitting between them. CDR3 length: 14 amino acids. Germline V CDR1 and CDR2: LGHNA, YSLEER. CDR3 amino acids: CASSQDHRVVELFF. CDR3 in DNA: TGCGCCAGCAGCCAAGATCACCGGGTCGTGGAGCTGTTTTTT.

This clone was detected only once. Other DNA sequences in this specimen translate into the identical CDR3. The chain has TRBV27 and TRBJ2-2; possibly TRBD1 for D (5 bases). V shed 6 bases and J shed 1 base, with 12 bases lying between them. The CDR3 length is 15 residues. Germline V lookup: CDR1 MNHEY, CDR2 SMNVEV (reference sequence). The CDR3 protein is CASSSRQKNTGELFF. CDR3 DNA sequence: TGTGCCAGCAGCTCACGACAGAAGAACACCGGGGAGCTGTTTTTT.

This sequence joins TRBV5-6 and TRBJ1-1; D call uncertain. V was trimmed by 5 bases and J by 1 base, leaving 12 bases between them. The germline V gene has CDR1 SGHDT and CDR2 YYEEEE. This CDR3 has 14 residues. The DNA of the CDR3 is TGTGCCAGCAGGCGAGGCGTGCAGAACACTGAAGCTTTCTTT. Its protein is CASRRGVQNTEAFF.